The 9 T cell receptor beta chains listed next were all sequenced from one sample in a study of blood T cell repertoires in COVID-19. TCRdb keeps only in-frame clones here, not all; method: immunoSEQ multiplex PCR. This sample has roughly 80,000 clones; over 70% occur once, and the top ten carry about 17%. What was sequenced was peripheral blood. The receptors come from a woman aged 60-75 years with acute or convalescent COVID-19.

V and J are TRBV9 and TRBJ1-2, with D perhaps TRBD1 (5 bases). CDR1 and CDR2 (germline): SGDLS, YYNGEE. Trimming shortened V by 6 bases and J by 4 bases, and 19 bases separated the two germline ends. This CDR3 is 15 amino acids long. The DNA of the CDR3 is TGTGCCAGCACCGAACGGGGGGTACCTGGCTATGGCTACACCTTC. This codes for CASTERGVPGYGYTF.

This clone was found a few times. Here the CDR3 reads CATSDPSDRTNTEAFF. The CDR3 DNA sequence: TGTGCCACCAGTGATCCCAGTGACAGGACGAACACTGAAGCTTTCTTT. The chain employs TRBV24-1 and TRBJ1-1; D is perhaps TRBD1 (6 bases). Trimming cost V 3 bases and J 1 base, with 14 bases left between them. Germline values: CDR1 KGHDR, CDR2 SFDVKD. The length of the CDR3 is 16 residues.

V gene TRBV11-3 combines with J gene TRBJ1-1, with 7 bases aligning to TRBD1. The CDR3 runs to 15 residues. The germline V gene encodes CDR1 SGHNT and CDR2 YENEEA. J was trimmed by 0 bases and V by 4 bases; bases with no gene match: 5. The CDR3 DNA sequence: TGTGCCAGCAGCTCTCGGGACAGATTGAACACTGAAGCTTTCTTT. Protein: CASSSRDRLNTEAFF. Supplemented by reference TRBV11-3 and TRBJ1-1, the full variable domain reads EAGVVQSPRYKIIEKKQPVAFWCNPISGHNTLYWYLQNLGQGPELLIRYENEEAVDDSQLPKDRFSAERLKGVDSTLKIQPAELGDSAVYLCASSSRDRLNTEAFFGQGTRLTVV.

This clone has only a few counts. This chain connects TRBV12-3 or TRBV12-4 to TRBJ2-1; D is possibly TRBD2 (5 bases). The CDR3 loop spans 12 amino acids. Trimming stripped 7 bases from V and 7 bases from J, with 11 bases between. The CDR3 DNA is TGTGCCAGCAATAATTGGAGGAATGAGCAGTTCTTC. It codes for CASNNWRNEQFF.

V and J are TRBV11-3 and TRBJ1-1; D gene unclear. CDR3 length: 11 amino acids. With 4 bases removed from V and 5 bases from J, the gap between germline ends came to 5 bases. CDR1 is SGHNT and CDR2 is YENEEA in the germline V gene. The CDR3 sequence is CASSSSTEAFF. CDR3 sequence (DNA): TGTGCCAGCAGCTCTTCGACTGAAGCTTTCTTT.

This clone has only a few counts. V usage is TRBV3-1 (or the pseudogene TRBV3-2) and J usage is TRBJ1-1; D gene uncertain. The CDR3 runs 14 residues. Trimming shortened V by 5 bases and J by 0 bases, and 10 bases separated the two germline ends. Germline CDR1 LGHDT, CDR2 YNNKEL (reference sequence). CDR3 residues: CASSGGVMNTEAFF. As DNA, the CDR3 is TGTGCCAGCAGCGGCGGGGTCATGAACACTGAAGCTTTCTTT.

This chain connects TRBV13 to TRBJ2-7, with 12 bases lining up with TRBD2. Germline CDR1 PRHDT, CDR2 FYEKMQ (reference sequence). This CDR3 spans 14 amino acids. Trimming took 6 bases from V and 2 from J; bases not matched to a gene: 2. CDR3 amino acids: CASSWTSGTYEQYF. For the CDR3, the DNA is TGTGCCAGCAGTTGGACTAGCGGGACCTACGAGCAGTACTTC.

CDR3: CASSGRDRGTEAFF. The CDR3 DNA is TGTGCCAGCAGCGGCCGGGACAGGGGCACTGAAGCTTTCTTT. The chain carries TRBV9 and TRBJ1-1; 10 bases agree with TRBD1. Germline-derived CDR1 and CDR2 are SGDLS and YYNGEE. There are 14 residues in the CDR3. V lost 3 bases to trimming and J lost 4 bases; unmatched junction nucleotides: 3. Full variable domain (rest looked up from reference TRBV9 and TRBJ1-1): DSGVTQTPKHLITATGQRVTLRCSPRSGDLSVYWYQQSLDQGLQFLIQYYNGEERAKGNILERFSAQQFPDLHSELNLSSLELGDSALYFCASSGRDRGTEAFFGQGTRLTVV.

The rearrangement uses TRBV7-2 and TRBJ1-6; 7 nucleotides agree with TRBD1. The CDR3 contains 16 residues. Looked up from germline, CDR1 is SGHTA and CDR2 is FQGNSA. V gave up 5 bases and J gave up 6 bases; unmatched junction bases: 10. CDR3 sequence: CASSLHTGEFNSPLHF. In DNA, the CDR3 is TGTGCCAGCAGCCTCCACACAGGGGAATTTAATTCACCCCTCCACTTT.